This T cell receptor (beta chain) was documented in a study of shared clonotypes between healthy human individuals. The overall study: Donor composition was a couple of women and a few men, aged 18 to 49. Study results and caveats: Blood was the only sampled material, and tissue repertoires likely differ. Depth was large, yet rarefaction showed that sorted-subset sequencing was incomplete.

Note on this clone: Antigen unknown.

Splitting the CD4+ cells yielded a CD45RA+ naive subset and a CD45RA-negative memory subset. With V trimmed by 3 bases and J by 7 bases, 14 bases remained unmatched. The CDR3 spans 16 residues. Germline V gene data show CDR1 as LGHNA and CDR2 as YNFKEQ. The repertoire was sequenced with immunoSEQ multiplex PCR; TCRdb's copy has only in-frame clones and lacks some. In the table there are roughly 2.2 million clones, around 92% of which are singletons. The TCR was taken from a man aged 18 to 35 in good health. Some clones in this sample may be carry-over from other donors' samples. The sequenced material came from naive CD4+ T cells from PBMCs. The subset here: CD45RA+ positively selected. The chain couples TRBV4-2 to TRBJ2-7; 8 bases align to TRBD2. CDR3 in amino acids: CASSQRPSGRLWEQYF. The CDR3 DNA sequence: TGTGCCAGCAGCCAGCGGCCAAGCGGGAGACTATGGGAGCAGTACTTC.